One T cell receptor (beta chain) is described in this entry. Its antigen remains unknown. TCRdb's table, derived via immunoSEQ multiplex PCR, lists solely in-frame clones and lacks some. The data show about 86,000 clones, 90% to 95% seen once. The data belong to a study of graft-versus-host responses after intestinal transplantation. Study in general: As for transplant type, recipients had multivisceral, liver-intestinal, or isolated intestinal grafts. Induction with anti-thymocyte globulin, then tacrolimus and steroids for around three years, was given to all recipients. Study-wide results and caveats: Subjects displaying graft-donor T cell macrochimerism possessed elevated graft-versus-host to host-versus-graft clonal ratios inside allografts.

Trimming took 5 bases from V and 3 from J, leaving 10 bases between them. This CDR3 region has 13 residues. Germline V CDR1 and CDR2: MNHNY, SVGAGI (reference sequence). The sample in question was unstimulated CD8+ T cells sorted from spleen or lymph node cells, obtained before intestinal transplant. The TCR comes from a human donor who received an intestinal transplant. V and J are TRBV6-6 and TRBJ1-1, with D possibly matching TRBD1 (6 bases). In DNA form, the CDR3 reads TGTGCCAGCAGTAACAGGGTGGACACTGAAGCTTTCTTT. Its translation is CASSNRVDTEAFF.